This T cell receptor beta chain stems from a study of blood T cell repertoires in COVID-19 (TCRdb year 2020). About the investigation overall: Samples covering the acute and convalescent phases of COVID-19 were provided by collaborators in the United States, Italy and Spain. The prospective study material was composed of cDNA or gDNA derived from T cells, B-cell-depleted T cells, or PBMCs. Subjects who had been exposed to COVID-19, were actively infected with it, or had recovered from it provided the deeply sampled blood TCRbeta repertoires that made up the dataset. A freely available public database, intended as a resource for researchers studying the immune response to SARS-CoV-2, is where the repertoires were released. Samples were obtained from the ongoing ImmuneRACE study (first 160 participants) and from some 1,200 subjects provided by 6 global collaborators. Sample metadata almost always included a de-identified subject ID, COVID-19 status, age in years and sex. Where available, HLA class I and class II types were taken from metadata supplied by the sample provider and were not determined by assay-based typing. Beyond this particular receptor, the publication reports: The quantity of clinical and demographic metadata differed by source and by participant and was supplied without curation.

The collaborating institutions used their own protocols to collect whole blood in K2EDTA tubes. For TCRbeta analysis, collaborator samples were shipped as frozen whole blood, as isolated PBMCs, or as DNA extracted from either sample type. TCRbeta CDR3 regions were amplified from genomic DNA using the immunoSEQ Assay, a bias-controlled multiplex PCR. Regarding the original processing steps: Within the assay, amplification of reference gene primers was used to estimate how many nucleated cells each sample contained. To quantify the absolute abundance of each unique TCRbeta CDR3 rearrangement, sequence reads were collapsed and filtered. For each sample, productive Simpson clonality was calculated as the square root of Simpson's diversity index across productive rearrangements. TCRdb retrieved this table from immuneACCESS and kept in-frame rearrangements only. Not all clones are present; in checked studies, unresolved V genes account for under half, and no reason is known for the remainder. The DNA was the basis for D and trimming; V, J and clone size are from that table. The sample table lists about 65,000 clones, roughly four fifths of them with a count of one. The ten top clones hold more than 13% of the sample.

Comment on this clone: The antigen it recognizes is unknown. Within one base of it there is no much larger clone, and no base qualities were kept.

The CDR3 measures 12 amino acids from cysteine to phenylalanine. Only the CDR3 DNA stays, 36 bases, in frame from base 1. V is reduced by 1 base and J by 7 bases, leaving a spacing of 7 bases between them. CDR1 LGHDT and CDR2 YNNKEL were looked up in the germline V gene (reference sequence). This sequence was found in a man aged 80 or over with acute or convalescent COVID-19. The sequencing sample was made of peripheral blood. The V gene is TRBV3-1 (or the pseudogene TRBV3-2) and the J gene is TRBJ1-2, with TRBD1 as a weak D call on 5 bases. The CDR3 corresponds to CASSQAGGGYTF. In nucleotide form, the sequence is TGTGCCAGCAGCCAAGCCGGGGGTGGCTACACCTTC.